Shown below are 14 T cell receptor beta chains from a single sample sequenced in a study of Graves' ophthalmopathy and Graves' hyperthyroidism. Beta-chain TCR CDR3 regions were amplified from RNA transcripts. RT-PCR in the first round used HTBI primers; a second-round multiplex PCR followed. TCRdb passed the multiplex PCR reads through MiXCR, listing each CDR3 protein once. The sample has fewer than 650,000 distinct CDR3 sequences, 22% seen once. The sample consisted of peripheral blood. The source is a woman under 30 with stable Graves' hyperthyroidism. Some clones in this sample may be carry-over from other donors' samples.

This clonotype was seen repeatedly, ten times or more. V and J are TRBV7-2 and TRBJ2-7, with D unresolved. This CDR3 has 15 residues. Germline V gene lookup returns CDR1 SGHTA and CDR2 FQGNSA. V was trimmed by 0 bases and J by 5 bases, leaving 14 bases between them. The CDR3 DNA reads as TGTGCCAGCAGCTTAGCGCGAACTCGTCATGACGAGCAGTACTTC. Translated: CASSLARTRHDEQYF. Full variable domain (missing parts from reference TRBV7-2 and TRBJ2-7): GAGVSQSPSNKVTEKGKDVELRCDPISGHTALYWYRQSLGQGLEFLIYFQGNSAPDKSGLPSDRFSAERTGGSVSTLTIQRTQQEDSAVYLCASSLARTRHDEQYFGPGTRLTVT.

A note on this clonotype: A much larger clone differs by one base, so this may be a read error. The chain employs TRBV6-1 and TRBJ2-7; possible D gene TRBD2, 5 bases. This CDR3 region has 11 residues. The germline gives CDR1 MNHNS, CDR2 SASEGT. The CDR3: CASGLSYEEYF. Here the CDR3 DNA reads TGTGCCAGCGGACTTTCCTACGAGGAGTACTTC.

J is TRBJ1-1 and V is TRBV6-1, with D tentatively TRBD1 (5 bases). This CDR3 has 14 residues. V gave up 6 bases and J gave up 7 bases, with 18 bases separating them. Germline V gives CDR1 MNHNS, CDR2 SASEGT. In DNA, the CDR3 is TGTGCCAGCAGCGTCGGACATATGAACGGTGAAGCTTTCTTT. It is translated as CASSVGHMNGEAFF.

This clonotype was counted many times. The chain has TRBV2 and TRBJ2-5; D tentatively fits TRBD1 or TRBD2 (5 bases each). Germline CDR1 reads SNHLY; CDR2 reads FYNNEI. This CDR3 comprises 16 residues. With 7 bases removed from V and 1 base from J, the gap between germline ends came to 19 bases. CDR3 protein: CASIEGSGRFQETQYF. Written as DNA, the CDR3 is TGTGCCAGCATCGAGGGGTCAGGTAGATTCCAAGAGACCCAGTACTTC.

V usage is TRBV15 and J usage is TRBJ2-5; 10 nucleotides align to TRBD1. The germline CDR1 and CDR2 sequences are LNHNV and YYDKDF (reference sequence). The CDR3 is 16 residues long. With 2 bases clipped from V and 5 bases from J, the junction kept 8 bases outside the gene matches. The CDR3 protein is CATSRSDRGPWETQYF. CDR3 DNA: TGTGCCACCAGCAGATCAGACAGGGGGCCTTGGGAGACCCAGTACTTC.

A few counts support this clonotype. This chain connects TRBV30 to TRBJ2-7; D is tentatively TRBD1 or TRBD2 (5 bases each). Trimming removed 3 bases at V and 6 bases at J, with 18 bases between. The CDR3 contains 14 residues. Germline-derived CDR1 and CDR2 are GTSNPN and SVGIG (reference sequence). For the CDR3, the DNA is TGTGCCTGGAGCACCGGGACCGGGCAGACCGAGCAGTACTTC. Protein product: CAWSTGTGQTEQYF.

This rearrangement joins TRBV5-1 to TRBJ1-1, with 7 bases matching TRBD1. Trimming cost V 7 bases and J 1 base; bases outside gene matches: 10. From germline, CDR1 is SGHRS and CDR2 YFSETQ. This CDR3 has 15 amino acids. The CDR3 region is CASGGDRPTNTEAFF. DNA of the CDR3: TGCGCCAGCGGGGGGGACAGACCGACGAACACTGAAGCTTTCTTT. The full variable domain, completed using reference TRBV5-1 and TRBJ1-1, is KAGVTQTPRYLIKTRGQQVTLSCSPISGHRSVSWYQQTPGQGLQFLFEYFSETQRNKGNFPGRFSGRQFSNSRSEMNVSTLELGDSALYLCASGGDRPTNTEAFFGQGTRLTVV.

The V and J genes are TRBV3-1 and TRBJ1-5; D is possibly TRBD1 (5 bases). This CDR3 has 16 amino acids. V was shortened by 0 bases and J by 0 bases, with 9 bases between the two germline ends. In germline, CDR1 is LGHDT, CDR2 YNNKEL (reference sequence). CDR3: CASSQDYGGSNQPQHF. DNA for the CDR3: TGTGCCAGCAGCCAAGATTATGGGGGTAGCAATCAGCCCCAGCATTTT.

V is TRBV5-1 and J is TRBJ2-7; tentatively, D is TRBD2 (6 bases). CDR1 is SGHRS and CDR2 is YFSETQ in the germline V gene. Deletions cut 7 bases from V and 6 bases from J, with 17 bases between. This CDR3 has 13 amino acids. CDR3 in amino acids: CASAGRTGFEQYF. The DNA of the CDR3 is TGCGCCAGCGCGGGACGGACGGGCTTCGAGCAGTACTTC.

The chain employs TRBV20-1 and TRBJ1-5; maybe TRBD1 (5 bases). The CDR3 loop spans 16 amino acids. The germline V gene encodes CDR1 DFQATT and CDR2 SNEGSKA (reference sequence). Trimming cost V 5 bases and J 5 bases, with 22 bases left between them. This CDR3 reads CSAVRFGRDLDQPQHF. DNA for the CDR3: TGCAGTGCTGTACGGTTTGGCAGGGACCTCGATCAGCCCCAGCATTTT.

This clonotype was observed at least ten times. The rearrangement joins TRBV5-1 to TRBJ2-7; D unclear. Germline V lookup: CDR1 SGHRS, CDR2 YFSETQ. Trimming took off 0 bases at V and 7 bases at J, with 11 bases between the two ends. The CDR3 runs 13 residues. CDR3 in amino acids: CASSLDRMGEQYF. Here the CDR3 DNA reads TGCGCCAGCAGCTTGGACCGGATGGGGGAGCAGTACTTC.

This clonotype occurred many times. V gene TRBV9 combines with J gene TRBJ2-7; 13 nucleotides agree with TRBD2. Germline-derived CDR1 and CDR2 are SGDLS and YYNGEE. Trimming took 4 bases from V and 6 from J; bases not matched to a gene: 7. The CDR3 has 15 residues. The CDR3 sequence: CASSSGLAGVIEQYF. The CDR3, as DNA: TGTGCCAGCAGCTCCGGACTAGCGGGAGTGATCGAGCAGTACTTC.

The rearrangement joins TRBV6-1 to TRBJ2-5, with 7 bases lining up with TRBD1. The germline V gene encodes CDR1 MNHNS and CDR2 SASEGT. The V segment lost 6 bases and the J segment 3 bases; nucleotides outside the gene matches: 4. The CDR3 consists of 13 residues. The CDR3: CASRGTEEETQYF. The CDR3 DNA reads as TGTGCCAGCAGGGGGACAGAGGAAGAGACCCAGTACTTC.

V and J are TRBV28 and TRBJ2-7, with 9 bases matching TRBD1. This CDR3 region has 15 residues. Losses at the gene ends were 4 bases for V and 6 bases for J; bases not matched to a gene: 10. Germline CDR1 is MDHEN and CDR2 is SYDVKM. In DNA form, the CDR3 reads TGTGCCAGCAGTTCTCCCGGGACAGGGCTTTTCGAGCAGTACTTC. This encodes CASSSPGTGLFEQYF.